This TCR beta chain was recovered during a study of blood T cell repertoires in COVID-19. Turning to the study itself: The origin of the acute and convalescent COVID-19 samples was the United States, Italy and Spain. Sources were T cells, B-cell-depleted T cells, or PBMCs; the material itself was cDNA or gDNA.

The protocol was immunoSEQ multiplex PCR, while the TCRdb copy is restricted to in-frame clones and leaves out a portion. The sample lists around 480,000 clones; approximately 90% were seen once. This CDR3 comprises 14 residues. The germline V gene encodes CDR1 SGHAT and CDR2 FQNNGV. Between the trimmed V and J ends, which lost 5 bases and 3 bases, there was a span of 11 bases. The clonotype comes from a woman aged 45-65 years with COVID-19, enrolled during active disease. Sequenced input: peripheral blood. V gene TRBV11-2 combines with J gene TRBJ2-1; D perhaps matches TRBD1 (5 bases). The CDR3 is CASSLTGFYNEQFF. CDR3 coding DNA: TGTGCCAGCAGCCTCACAGGATTCTACAATGAGCAGTTCTTC.